Listed below are T cell receptor beta chains from one sample, sequenced in a study of blood T cells in healthy people across ages. TCRdb re-called the 5' RACE reads through MiXCR, storing one row per CDR3 protein. The table records about 730,000 distinct CDR3 sequences, 35% to 45% of them present only once. The sequencing input was blood. These receptors came from an older woman in good health. Both conserved end residues are part of each CDR3. The order of the fields is D gene, V gene, J gene, clone size, CDR3 protein, CDR3 DNA. The D gene is left open where the match is weak. Only some rows state a clone size, as once, few, many or a class for expanded clones.

>TRBD2|TRBV2|TRBJ2-5|-
CASSDWAGVVRETQYF
TGTGCCAGCAGTGACTGGGCGGGAGTTGTAAGAGAGACCCAGTACTTC
>-|TRBV7-7|TRBJ2-5|few
CASSALSGPQETQYF
TGTGCTAGCAGCGCACTTTCTGGGCCCCAAGAGACCCAGTACTTC
>-|TRBV28|TRBJ1-1|-
CASSNWDRKAFF
TGTGCCAGCAGCAACTGGGACCGTAAAGCTTTCTTT
>-|TRBV30|TRBJ2-5|-
CAWSERKETQYF
TGTGCCTGGAGTGAGAGGAAAGAGACCCAGTACTTC
>TRBD2|TRBV7-9|TRBJ2-7|-
CASRLKTGTSGSYEQYF
TGTGCCAGCAGGCTAAAAACCGGGACTAGCGGATCCTACGAGCAGTACTTC
>-|TRBV12-3/TRBV12-4|TRBJ2-3|-
CASSFSDLTGTQYF
TGTGCCAGCAGTTTTTCTGACTTAACTGGTACGCAGTATTTT
>-|TRBV10-3|TRBJ2-5|-
CAISESWGGQETQYF
TGTGCCATCAGTGAGTCGTGGGGGGGCCAGGAGACCCAGTACTTC
>TRBD2|TRBV28|TRBJ2-1|-
CASSPTSGRPGYNEQFF
TGTGCCAGCAGTCCCACTAGCGGGAGGCCGGGATACAATGAGCAGTTCTTC
>TRBD1|TRBV3-1|TRBJ2-5|-
CASSQTGGQGTQYF
TGTGCCAGCAGCCAAACAGGGGGACAAGGGACCCAGTACTTC
>TRBD1|TRBV18|TRBJ1-6|-
CASSPTEWTGPNSPLHF
TGTGCCAGCTCACCGACTGAATGGACAGGTCCTAATTCACCCCTCCACTTT
>-|TRBV7-9|TRBJ1-4|-
CASSDGRVNEKLFF
TGTGCCAGCAGCGACGGCAGAGTTAATGAAAAACTGTTTTTT
>-|TRBV7-2|TRBJ1-2|-
CASSHPSDGANYGYTF
TGTGCCAGCAGCCATCCCTCGGACGGAGCTAACTATGGCTACACCTTC
>TRBD2|TRBV14|TRBJ2-1|once
CASRQTSEETQFF
TGTGCCAGCAGACAGACTAGCGAAGAGACCCAGTTCTTC
>-|TRBV12-3/TRBV12-4|TRBJ1-4|-
CASSLHGRENEKLFF
TGTGCCAGCAGTTTGCACGGGCGGGAAAATGAAAAACTGTTTTTT
>-|TRBV29-1|TRBJ2-5|-
CSVSSGRRLLGGGTQYF
TGCAGCGTCAGTAGCGGAAGGAGGCTTTTAGGTGGAGGGACCCAGTACTTC
>-|TRBV12-3/TRBV12-4|TRBJ2-3|-
CASEFINTQYF
TGTGCCAGCGAGTTTATTAATACGCAGTATTTT
>-|TRBV30|TRBJ1-5|-
CAWSRGADSNQPQHF
TGTGCCTGGAGCAGAGGGGCAGATAGCAATCAGCCCCAGCATTTT
>-|TRBV14|TRBJ2-7|-
CASSQVAGASYEQYF
TGTGCCAGCAGCCAAGTTGCAGGGGCTTCCTACGAGCAGTACTTC
>-|TRBV29-1|TRBJ1-4|once
CSARGSGEELFF
TGCAGCGCCCGAGGATCGGGTGAAGAACTGTTTTTT
>-|TRBV9|TRBJ2-7|-
CASSVLGDAYNEQYF
TGTGCCAGCAGCGTACTGGGGGATGCCTACAATGAGCAGTACTTC
>TRBD1|TRBV5-1|TRBJ2-1|-
CANSTSGTGGEQFF
TGCGCCAACAGCACGTCCGGGACAGGGGGCGAGCAGTTCTTC
>TRBD1|TRBV2|TRBJ2-7|-
CARRETGGNEQYF
TGTGCCAGGCGGGAAACAGGGGGCAACGAGCAGTACTTC